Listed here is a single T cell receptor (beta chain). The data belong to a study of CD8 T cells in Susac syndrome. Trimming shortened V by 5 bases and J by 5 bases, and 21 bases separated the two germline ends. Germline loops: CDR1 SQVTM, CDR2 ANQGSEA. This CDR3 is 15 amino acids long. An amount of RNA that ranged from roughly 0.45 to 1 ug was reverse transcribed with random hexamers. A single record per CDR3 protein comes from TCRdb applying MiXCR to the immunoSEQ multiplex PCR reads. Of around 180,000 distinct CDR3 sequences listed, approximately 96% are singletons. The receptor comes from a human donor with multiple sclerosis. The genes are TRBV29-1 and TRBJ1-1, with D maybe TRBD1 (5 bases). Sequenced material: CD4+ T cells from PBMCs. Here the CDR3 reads CSVSRGDPRGTEAFF. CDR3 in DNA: TGCAGCGTTTCGCGAGGGGACCCTCGGGGAACTGAAGCTTTCTTT.